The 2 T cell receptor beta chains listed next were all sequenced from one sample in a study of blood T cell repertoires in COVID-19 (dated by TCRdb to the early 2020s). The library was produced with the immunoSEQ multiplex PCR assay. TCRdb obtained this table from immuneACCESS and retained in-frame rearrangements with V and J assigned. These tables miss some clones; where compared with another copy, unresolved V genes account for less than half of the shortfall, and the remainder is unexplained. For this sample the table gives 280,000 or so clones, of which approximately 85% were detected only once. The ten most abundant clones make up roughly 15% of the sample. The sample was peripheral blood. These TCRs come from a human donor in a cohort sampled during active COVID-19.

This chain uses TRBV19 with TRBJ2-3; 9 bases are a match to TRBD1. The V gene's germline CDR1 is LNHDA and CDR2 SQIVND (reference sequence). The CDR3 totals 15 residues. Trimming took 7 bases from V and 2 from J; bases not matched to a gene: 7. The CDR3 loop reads CASKEQGAITDTQYF. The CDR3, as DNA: TGTGCCAGTAAGGAACAGGGGGCCATCACAGATACGCAGTATTTT.

CDR3 residues: CASSLNVEEQFF. The CDR3 nucleotides are TGTGCCAGCAGCCTTAACGTAGAAGAGCAGTTCTTC. The chain uses TRBV7-9 and TRBJ2-1; D is ambiguous. The CDR3 is 12 amino acids. The germline gives CDR1 SEHNR, CDR2 FQNEAQ (reference sequence). V was shortened by 5 bases and J by 10 bases, with 12 bases between the two germline ends.